These 22 T cell receptor beta chains originate from one sample sequenced in a study of blood T cell repertoires in COVID-19. Using immunoSEQ multiplex PCR, the repertoire was profiled, and TCRdb retains in-frame clones only, with some absent. The sample holds about 250,000 clones, 65% to 90% seen once. The sample comprised PBMCs or T cells enriched from blood (not recorded which). These receptors were collected from a woman between 50 and 59 years old with acute COVID-19.

This sequence joins TRBV12-5 and TRBJ1-6; 11 nucleotides agree with TRBD1. This CDR3 contains 15 residues. Losses at the gene ends were 1 base for V and 11 bases for J; bases not matched to a gene: 4. The germline V gene has CDR1 LGHNT and CDR2 FRNRAP. The DNA of the CDR3 is TGTGCTAGTGGTTTGGATACGGGACAGGGGGCACCCCTCCACTTT. It translates to CASGLDTGQGAPLHF.

This clone was found a few times. The genes are TRBV4-3 and TRBJ1-1, with a tentative D call TRBD1 (5 bases). The CDR3 contains 14 residues. V shed 3 bases and J shed 4 bases, with 12 bases lying between them. Germline CDR1 LGHNA, CDR2 YSLEER. CDR3: CASSQYQGSTEAFF. For the CDR3, the DNA is TGCGCCAGCAGCCAGTATCAGGGAAGCACTGAAGCTTTCTTT.

This clone was picked up one time. This sequence joins TRBV3-1 (or the pseudogene TRBV3-2) and TRBJ2-7; possibly TRBD1 for D (6 bases). V was pared by 0 bases and J by 6 bases, with 18 bases between. From germline, CDR1 is LGHDT and CDR2 YNNKEL (reference sequence). The CDR3 spans 16 residues. DNA of the CDR3: TGTGCCAGCAGCCAAGAAAGGGGGACGAATACCGGCGAGCAGTACTTC. Translating it yields CASSQERGTNTGEQYF.

In DNA, the CDR3 is TGCGCCAGCAGCTGGGGGACAGGGGAGAACACCGGGGAGCTGTTTTTT. It codes for CASSWGTGENTGELFF. This chain uses TRBV5-1 with TRBJ2-2, with 10 bases aligning to TRBD1. In germline, CDR1 is SGHRS, CDR2 YFSETQ. J lost 1 base, V lost 3 bases, and 3 bases had no gene match. CDR3 length equals 16 residues.

This chain links TRBV19 with TRBJ1-2, with unresolved D. In germline, CDR1 is LNHDA, CDR2 SQIVND (reference sequence). The V gene lost 3 bases and the J gene lost 1 base, with 9 bases spanning the gap. The CDR3 has 14 amino acids. The CDR3 sequence: CASSIPNSNYGYTF. In nucleotides, the CDR3 is TGTGCCAGTAGTATTCCCAATAGTAACTATGGCTACACCTTC.

CDR3 loop: CASSPVGDIEDYGYTF. DNA of the CDR3: TGTGCCAGCAGCCCTGTTGGGGACATAGAAGACTATGGCTACACCTTC. The chain has TRBV4-2 and TRBJ1-2, with TRBD1 as a possible D gene (6 bases). Per germline, CDR1 LGHNA and CDR2 YNFKEQ. This CDR3 is 16 amino acids long. V lost 4 bases and J 3 bases, leaving 18 bases between the germline ends.

This CDR3 reads CASSTRDFQGEKLFF. The CDR3 DNA reads as TGTGCCAGCAGTACCCGGGACTTTCAGGGTGAAAAACTGTTTTTT. This chain uses TRBV6-2 or TRBV6-3 with TRBJ1-4; maybe TRBD1 (5 bases). Germline assignment: CDR1 MNHEY and CDR2 SVGEGT. V shed 5 bases and J shed 7 bases, with 17 bases lying between them. The CDR3 extends over 15 amino acids.

In the case of this clone: Other DNA variants within this sample encode the same CDR3. The chain combines TRBV7-9 with TRBJ2-1, with D possibly being TRBD2 (7 bases). CDR1 is SEHNR, CDR2 FQNEAQ, per germline (reference sequence). The V and J ends lost 5 bases and 12 bases respectively, with 23 bases between them. This CDR3 spans 15 amino acids. The CDR3 loop reads CASSKGGTEPFGQFF. The CDR3 DNA follows: TGTGCCAGCAGCAAGGGGGGGACGGAGCCGTTTGGGCAGTTCTTC.

The gene calls are TRBV11-2 and TRBJ1-2; TRBD1 might be the D (5 bases). The germline V gene has CDR1 SGHAT and CDR2 FQNNGV. V was trimmed by 1 base and J by 4 bases, leaving 7 bases between them. The CDR3 has 13 residues. Written as DNA, the CDR3 is TGTGCCAGCAGCTTAGGAAGGGGCTATGGCTACACCTTC. Protein sequence: CASSLGRGYGYTF.

The V gene is TRBV18, the J gene TRBJ2-2; possible D gene TRBD1, 6 bases. The germline V and J ends were trimmed by 3 bases and 11 bases, with 10 bases remaining between them. CDR3 size: 12 residues. Germline CDR1 KGHSH, CDR2 LQKENI. For the CDR3, the DNA is TGTGCCAGCTCACCCCAGGGGAACGAGCTGTTTTTT. Its translation is CASSPQGNELFF.

This rearrangement joins TRBV15 to TRBJ1-1; no clear D. The germline V gene has CDR1 LNHNV and CDR2 YYDKDF (reference sequence). The CDR3 is 16 amino acids. V was shortened by 0 bases and J by 5 bases, with 16 bases between the two germline ends. The DNA for the CDR3 is TGTGCCACCAGCAGAGATTCGGTCTTCAGGAGGACTGAAGCTTTCTTT. Protein sequence: CATSRDSVFRRTEAFF.

The CDR3 DNA is TGTGCCAGCTCACCAGAGGTTAAAGGAGCCAGCGGGGAGCTGTTTTTT. Translation: CASSPEVKGASGELFF. This chain links TRBV18 with TRBJ2-2; no reliable D call. Germline V gene data show CDR1 as KGHSH and CDR2 as LQKENI. Trimming shortened V by 2 bases and J by 7 bases, and 17 bases separated the two germline ends. The CDR3 is 16 residues long.

The chain recombines TRBV14 with TRBJ1-2; TRBD1 is a possible D gene (5 bases). V was trimmed by 0 bases and J by 4 bases, leaving 21 bases between them. CDR1 is SGHDN, CDR2 FVKESK, per germline. The CDR3 is made up of 18 amino acids. CDR3 residues: CASSQDRTARGGVYGYTF. The CDR3 nucleotides read TGTGCCAGCAGCCAAGATCGGACGGCAAGGGGCGGTGTCTATGGCTACACCTTC.

The chain links TRBV19 to TRBJ1-6; D gene uncertain. The CDR3 runs to 17 residues. Germline CDR1 reads LNHDA; CDR2 reads SQIVND (reference sequence). The V gene lost 5 bases and the J gene lost 0 bases, with 14 bases spanning the gap. The DNA for the CDR3 is TGTGCCAGTAGTCCCCTGGGGAGAAGCTCCTATAATTCACCCCTCCACTTT. This translates into CASSPLGRSSYNSPLHF.

The V and J genes are TRBV12-5 and TRBJ1-4, with 8 bases fitting TRBD1. Germline CDR1 reads LGHNT; CDR2 reads FRNRAP. V dropped 6 bases and J dropped 7; count of bases not matched to a gene: 10. This CDR3 region has 15 residues. Here the CDR3 DNA reads TGTGCTAGTGGCCGCGTCCAGGGGGCAGGTGAAAAACTGTTTTTT. Protein: CASGRVQGAGEKLFF.

This chain connects TRBV9 to TRBJ1-3; a weak D match, TRBD1 (5 bases). V lost 4 bases to trimming and J lost 0 bases, with 20 bases between them. The germline V gene encodes CDR1 SGDLS and CDR2 YYNGEE. The CDR3 length is 18 residues. As DNA, the CDR3 is TGTGCCAGCAGCCCCCATCCTCCGCGGGGGAACTCTGGAAACACCATATATTTT. It specifies CASSPHPPRGNSGNTIYF.

This clone is a singleton in its sample. The rearrangement links TRBV6-5 to TRBJ1-2; D is ambiguous. V lost 6 bases and J lost 4, with 18 bases in between. The CDR3 contains 15 residues. Germline V gene data show CDR1 as MNHEY and CDR2 as SVGAGI. CDR3: CASSGSVNDAYGYTF. DNA for the CDR3: TGTGCCAGCAGCGGCAGCGTTAACGACGCCTATGGCTACACCTTC.

The chain is built from TRBV6-6 and TRBJ1-5; no clear D gene. Between the trimmed V and J ends, which lost 7 bases and 10 bases, there was a span of 17 bases. From germline, CDR1 is MNHNY and CDR2 SVGAGI (reference sequence). This CDR3 is built from 13 residues. The CDR3 nucleotides are TGTGCCAGCAAGGTTGCCCCCGCAGGCCCCCAGCATTTT. It specifies CASKVAPAGPQHF.

The chain recombines TRBV4-1 with TRBJ1-1; no firm D call. The CDR3 loop spans 14 amino acids. Germline V gene lookup returns CDR1 MGHRA and CDR2 YSYEKL. Trimming cost V 2 bases and J 1 base, with 8 bases left between them. The CDR3 loop reads CASSQFTANTEAFF. CDR3 nucleotides: TGCGCCAGCAGCCAATTTACAGCGAACACTGAAGCTTTCTTT.

The chain links TRBV9 to TRBJ1-6; D uncertain. Trimming pared 4 bases from V and 0 bases from J, leaving 11 bases between. The germline V gene has CDR1 SGDLS and CDR2 YYNGEE. The length of the CDR3 is 16 residues. This chain's CDR3 is CASSPSGSSYNSPLHF. CDR3 sequence (DNA): TGTGCCAGCAGCCCATCGGGGAGCTCCTATAATTCACCCCTCCACTTT.

In DNA, the CDR3 is TGTGCCAGCAGTTACGCGGGTGATCAGCCCCAGCATTTT. This translates into CASSYAGDQPQHF. V gene TRBV6-5 combines with J gene TRBJ1-5, with D uncertain. The V gene lost 2 bases and the J gene lost 5 bases, with 7 bases spanning the gap. The CDR3 length is 13 residues. Germline V lookup: CDR1 MNHEY, CDR2 SVGAGI.

This chain connects TRBV7-2 to TRBJ2-3, with 12 positions matching TRBD2. CDR1 is SGHTA and CDR2 is FQGNSA in the germline V gene. The CDR3 has 14 amino acids. J was trimmed by 5 bases and V by 4 bases; bases with no gene match: 1. The CDR3 DNA is TGTGCCAGCAGCTCGACTAGCGGGGGAGATACGCAGTATTTT. Translated: CASSSTSGGDTQYF.